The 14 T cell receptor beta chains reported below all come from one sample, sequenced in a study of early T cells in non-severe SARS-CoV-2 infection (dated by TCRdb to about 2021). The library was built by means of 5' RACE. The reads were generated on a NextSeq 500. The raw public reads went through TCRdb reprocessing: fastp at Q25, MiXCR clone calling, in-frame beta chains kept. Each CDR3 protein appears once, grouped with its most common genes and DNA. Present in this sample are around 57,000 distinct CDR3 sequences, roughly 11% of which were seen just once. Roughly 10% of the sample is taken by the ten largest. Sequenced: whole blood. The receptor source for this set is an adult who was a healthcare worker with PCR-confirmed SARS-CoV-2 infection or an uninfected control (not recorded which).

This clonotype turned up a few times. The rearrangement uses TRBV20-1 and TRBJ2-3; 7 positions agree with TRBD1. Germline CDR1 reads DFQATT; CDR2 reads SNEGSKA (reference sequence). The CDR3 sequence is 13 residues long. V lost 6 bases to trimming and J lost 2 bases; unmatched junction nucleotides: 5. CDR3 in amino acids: CSASTGATDTQYF. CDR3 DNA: TGCAGTGCCTCAACAGGGGCCACAGATACGCAGTATTTT.

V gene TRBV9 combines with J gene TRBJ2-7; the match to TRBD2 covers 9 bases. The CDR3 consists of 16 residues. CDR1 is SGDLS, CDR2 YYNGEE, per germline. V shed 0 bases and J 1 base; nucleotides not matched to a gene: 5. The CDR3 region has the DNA TGTGCCAGCAGCGTAGATTTAAGCGGGGGGTCCTACGAGCAGTACTTC. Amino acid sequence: CASSVDLSGGSYEQYF.

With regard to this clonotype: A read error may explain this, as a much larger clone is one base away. This CDR3 is CTSSSDGGLTQHF. Written as DNA, the CDR3 is TGTACCAGCTCCTCCGACGGGGGCTTGACCCAGCATTTT. The genes are TRBV18 and TRBJ1-5, with D tentatively TRBD1 (6 bases). Germline V CDR1 and CDR2: KGHSH, LQKENI. This CDR3 is 13 amino acids long.

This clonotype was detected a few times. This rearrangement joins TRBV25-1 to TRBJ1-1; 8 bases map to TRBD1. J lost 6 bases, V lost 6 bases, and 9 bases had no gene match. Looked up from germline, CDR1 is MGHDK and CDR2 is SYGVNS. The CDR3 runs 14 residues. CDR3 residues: CASSMTRGQAEAFF. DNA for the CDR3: TGTGCCAGCAGCATGACCAGGGGGCAGGCTGAAGCTTTCTTT.

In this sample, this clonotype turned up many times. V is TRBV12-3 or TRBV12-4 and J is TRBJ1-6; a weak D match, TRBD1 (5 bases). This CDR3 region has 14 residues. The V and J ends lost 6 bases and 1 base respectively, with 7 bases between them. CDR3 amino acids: CASSSGSYNSPLHF. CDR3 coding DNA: TGTGCCAGCAGCTCAGGGTCCTATAATTCACCCCTCCACTTT.

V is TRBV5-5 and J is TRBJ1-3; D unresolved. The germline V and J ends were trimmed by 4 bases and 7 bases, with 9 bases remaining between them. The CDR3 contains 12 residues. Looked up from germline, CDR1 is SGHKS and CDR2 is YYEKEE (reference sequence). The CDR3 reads CASSRIENTIYF. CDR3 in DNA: TGTGCCAGCAGCCGGATCGAGAACACCATATATTTT.

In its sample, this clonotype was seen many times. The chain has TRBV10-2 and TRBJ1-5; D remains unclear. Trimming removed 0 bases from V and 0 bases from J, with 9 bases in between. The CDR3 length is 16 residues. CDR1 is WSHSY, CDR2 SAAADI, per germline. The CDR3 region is CASSESPGNSNQPQHF. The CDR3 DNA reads TGCGCCAGCAGTGAGTCCCCCGGGAATAGCAATCAGCCCCAGCATTTT.

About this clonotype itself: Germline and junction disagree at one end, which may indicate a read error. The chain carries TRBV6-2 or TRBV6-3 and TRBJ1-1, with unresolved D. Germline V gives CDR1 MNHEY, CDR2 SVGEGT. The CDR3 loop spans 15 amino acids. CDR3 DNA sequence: TGTGCCAGCAGTTCCGACCGGATTCAATACACTGCAGCTTTCTTT. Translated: CASSSDRIQYTAAFF.

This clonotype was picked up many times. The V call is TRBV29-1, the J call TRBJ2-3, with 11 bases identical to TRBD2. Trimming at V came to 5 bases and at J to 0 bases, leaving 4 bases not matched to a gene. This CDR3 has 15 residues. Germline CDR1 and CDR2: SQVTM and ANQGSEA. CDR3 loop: CSVKGLAESTDTQYF. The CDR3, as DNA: TGCAGCGTTAAGGGACTAGCGGAGAGCACAGATACGCAGTATTTT.

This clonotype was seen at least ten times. The CDR3 bases are TGTGCCTTCTCCGGCCGGGGTGATGAGCAGTTCTTC. Translated, it gives CAFSGRGDEQFF. The V and J genes are TRBV28 and TRBJ2-1; the D gene is possibly TRBD2 (5 bases). CDR3 length: 12 residues. The V gene lost 11 bases and the J gene lost 8 bases, with 16 bases spanning the gap. Germline V gives CDR1 MDHEN, CDR2 SYDVKM.

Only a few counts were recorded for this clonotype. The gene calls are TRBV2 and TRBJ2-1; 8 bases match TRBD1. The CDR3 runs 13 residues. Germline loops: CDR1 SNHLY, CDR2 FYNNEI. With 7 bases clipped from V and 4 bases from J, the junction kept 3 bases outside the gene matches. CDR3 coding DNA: TGTGCCAGCACGGGACAGGCTTACAATGAGCAGTTCTTC. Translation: CASTGQAYNEQFF.

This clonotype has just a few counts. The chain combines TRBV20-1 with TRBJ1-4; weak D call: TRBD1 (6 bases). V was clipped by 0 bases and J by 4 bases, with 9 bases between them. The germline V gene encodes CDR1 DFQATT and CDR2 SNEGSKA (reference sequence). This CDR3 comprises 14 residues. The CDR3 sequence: CSAREGASNEKLFF. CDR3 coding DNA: TGCAGTGCTAGAGAGGGGGCAAGTAATGAAAAACTGTTTTTT.

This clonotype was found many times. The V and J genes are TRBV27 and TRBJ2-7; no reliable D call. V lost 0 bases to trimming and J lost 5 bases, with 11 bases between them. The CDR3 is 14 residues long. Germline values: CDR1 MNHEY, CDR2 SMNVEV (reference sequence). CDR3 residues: CASSLSRKGNEQYF. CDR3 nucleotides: TGTGCCAGCAGTTTATCAAGGAAGGGTAACGAGCAGTACTTC.

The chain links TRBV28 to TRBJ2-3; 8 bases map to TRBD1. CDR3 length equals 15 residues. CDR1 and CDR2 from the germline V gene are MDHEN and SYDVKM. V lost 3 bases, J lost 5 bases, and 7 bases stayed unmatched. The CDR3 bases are TGTGCCAGCAGTTTCGATGCAGGGGGCCAAGATACGCAGTATTTT. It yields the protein CASSFDAGGQDTQYF. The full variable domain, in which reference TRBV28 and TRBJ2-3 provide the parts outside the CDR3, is DVKVTQSSRYLVKRTGEKVFLECVQDMDHENMFWYRQDPGLGLRLIYFSYDVKMKEKGDIPEGYSVSREKKERFSLILESASTNQTSMYLCASSFDAGGQDTQYFGPGTRLTVL.